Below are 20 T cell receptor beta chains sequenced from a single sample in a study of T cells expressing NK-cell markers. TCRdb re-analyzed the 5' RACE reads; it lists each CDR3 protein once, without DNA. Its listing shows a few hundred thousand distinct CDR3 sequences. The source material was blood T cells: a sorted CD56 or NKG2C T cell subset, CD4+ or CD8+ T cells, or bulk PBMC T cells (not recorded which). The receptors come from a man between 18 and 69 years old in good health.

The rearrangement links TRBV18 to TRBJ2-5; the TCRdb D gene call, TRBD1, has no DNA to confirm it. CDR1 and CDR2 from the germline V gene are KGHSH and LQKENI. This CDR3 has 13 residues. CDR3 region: CASSSGQGETQYF. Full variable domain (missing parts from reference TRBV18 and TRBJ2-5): NAGVMQNPRHLVRRRGQEARLRCSPMKGHSHVYWYRQLPEEGLKFMVYLQKENIIDESGMPKERFSAEFPKEGPSILRIQQVVRGDSAAYFCASSSGQGETQYFGPGTRLLVL.

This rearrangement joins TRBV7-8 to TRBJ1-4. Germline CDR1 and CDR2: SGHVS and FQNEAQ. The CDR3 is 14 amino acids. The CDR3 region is CASSGETRGEKLFF.

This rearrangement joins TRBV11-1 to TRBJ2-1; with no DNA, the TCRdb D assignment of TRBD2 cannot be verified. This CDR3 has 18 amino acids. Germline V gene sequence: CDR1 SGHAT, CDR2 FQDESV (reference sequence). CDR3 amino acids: CASSPEQGLAGGLDEQFF.

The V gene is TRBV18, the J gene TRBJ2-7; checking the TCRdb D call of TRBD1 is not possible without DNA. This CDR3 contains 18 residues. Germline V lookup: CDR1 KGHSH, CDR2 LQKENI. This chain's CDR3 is CASSPPQLTTGSSYEQYF.

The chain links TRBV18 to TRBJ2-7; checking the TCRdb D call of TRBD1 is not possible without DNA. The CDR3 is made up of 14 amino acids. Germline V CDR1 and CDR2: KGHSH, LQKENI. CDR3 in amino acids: CASAPRTDNYEQYF. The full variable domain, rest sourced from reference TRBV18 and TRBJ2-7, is NAGVMQNPRHLVRRRGQEARLRCSPMKGHSHVYWYRQLPEEGLKFMVYLQKENIIDESGMPKERFSAEFPKEGPSILRIQQVVRGDSAAYFCASAPRTDNYEQYFGPGTRLTVT.

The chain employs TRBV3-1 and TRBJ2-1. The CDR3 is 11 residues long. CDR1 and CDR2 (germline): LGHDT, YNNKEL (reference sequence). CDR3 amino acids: CASSQVMEQFF.

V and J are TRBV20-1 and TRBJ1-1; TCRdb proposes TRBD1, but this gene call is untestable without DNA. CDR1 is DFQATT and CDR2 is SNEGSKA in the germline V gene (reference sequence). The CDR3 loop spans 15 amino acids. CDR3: CSALAPREGSTEAFF.

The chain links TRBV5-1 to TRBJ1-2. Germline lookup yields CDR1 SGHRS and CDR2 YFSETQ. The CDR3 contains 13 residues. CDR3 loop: CASSLMAGRDYTF.

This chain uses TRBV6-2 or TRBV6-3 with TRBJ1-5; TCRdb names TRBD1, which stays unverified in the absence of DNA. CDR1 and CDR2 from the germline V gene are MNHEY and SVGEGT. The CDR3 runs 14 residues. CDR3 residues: CASSYYRGRMPQHF.

The CDR3 loop is CASSFSHTQYF. The chain recombines TRBV6-5 with TRBJ2-3. The V gene's germline CDR1 is MNHEY and CDR2 SVGAGI. This CDR3 has 11 residues.

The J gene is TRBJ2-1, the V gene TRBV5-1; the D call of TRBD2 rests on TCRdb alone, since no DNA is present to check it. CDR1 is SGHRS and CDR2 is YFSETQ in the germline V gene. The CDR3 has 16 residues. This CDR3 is CASSAASAGSYNEQFF.

The CDR3 here is CASRPAVWRGSGNTIYF. The chain carries TRBV3-1 and TRBJ1-3. CDR1 is LGHDT, CDR2 YNNKEL, per germline (reference sequence). This CDR3 has 17 amino acids.

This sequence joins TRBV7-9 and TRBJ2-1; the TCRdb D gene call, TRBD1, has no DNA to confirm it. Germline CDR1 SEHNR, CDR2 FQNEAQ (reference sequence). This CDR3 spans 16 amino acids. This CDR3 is CASSYEWGQVADEQFF. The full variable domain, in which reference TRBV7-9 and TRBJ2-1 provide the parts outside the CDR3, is DTGVSQNPRHKITKRGQNVTFRCDPISEHNRLYWYRQTLGQGPEFLTYFQNEAQLEKSRLLSDRFSAERPKGSFSTLEIQRTEQGDSAMYLCASSYEWGQVADEQFFGPGTRLTVL.

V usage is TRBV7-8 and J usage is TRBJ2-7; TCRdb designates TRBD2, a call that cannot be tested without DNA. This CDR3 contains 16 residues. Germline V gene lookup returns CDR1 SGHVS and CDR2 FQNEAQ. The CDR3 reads CASSLALTSGGGEQYF.

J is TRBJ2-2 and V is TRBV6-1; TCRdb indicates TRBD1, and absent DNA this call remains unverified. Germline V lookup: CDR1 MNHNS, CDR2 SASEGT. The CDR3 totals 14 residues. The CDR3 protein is CASKPGQLPGELFF.

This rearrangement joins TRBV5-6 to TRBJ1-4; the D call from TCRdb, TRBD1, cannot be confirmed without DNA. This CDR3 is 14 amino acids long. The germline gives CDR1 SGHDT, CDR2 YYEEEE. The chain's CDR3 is CASRLQGASEKLFF.

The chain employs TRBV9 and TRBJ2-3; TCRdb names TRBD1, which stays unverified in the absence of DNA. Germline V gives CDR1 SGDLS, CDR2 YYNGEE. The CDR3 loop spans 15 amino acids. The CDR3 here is CASSVLTGTGGTQYF.

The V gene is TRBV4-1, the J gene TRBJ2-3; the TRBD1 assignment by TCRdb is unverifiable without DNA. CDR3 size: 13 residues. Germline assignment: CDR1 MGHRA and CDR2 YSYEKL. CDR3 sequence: CASGTTATETQYF.

CDR3 sequence: CASRSLIGTTYSYEQYF. V and J are TRBV6-2 or TRBV6-3 and TRBJ2-7; without DNA, the TCRdb call of TRBD1 cannot be checked. The CDR3 sequence is 17 residues long. Germline CDR1 and CDR2: MNHEY and SVGEGT.

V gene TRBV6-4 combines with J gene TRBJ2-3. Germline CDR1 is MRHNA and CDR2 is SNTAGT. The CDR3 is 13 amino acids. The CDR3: CASSFESTDTQYF.